The 18 T cell receptor beta chains below all came from one sample that was sequenced in a study of T cell responses to AZD1222 COVID-19 vaccine. Clones were sequenced by immunoSEQ multiplex PCR, and TCRdb holds only the in-frame ones, with some missing. Of 130,000 to 150,000 clones in the sample, around 88% were seen once. The sequenced sample was peripheral blood, obtained on day 0 of AZD1222 vaccination. The receptors were gathered from an adult in good health.

This chain links TRBV27 with TRBJ2-2; possible D gene TRBD1, 7 bases. V was cut by 3 bases and J by 0 bases, with 11 bases left in between. This CDR3 is 16 amino acids long. Germline loops: CDR1 MNHEY, CDR2 SMNVEV (reference sequence). As DNA, the CDR3 is TGTGCCAGCAGTTTGGCCAGGGGGGCGAACACCGGGGAGCTGTTTTTT. This translates into CASSLARGANTGELFF.

The rearrangement uses TRBV7-2 and TRBJ1-5; TRBD1 matches 10 bases. CDR3 length: 14 residues. After removal of 1 base from V and 6 bases from J, the junction contained 0 bases not matched to a gene. Germline-derived CDR1 and CDR2 are SGHTA and FQGNSA. CDR3 loop: CASSLGDRGQPQHF. DNA of the CDR3: TGTGCCAGCAGCTTAGGGGACAGGGGTCAGCCCCAGCATTTT.

V usage is TRBV6-5 and J usage is TRBJ2-1; TRBD1 is a possible D gene (6 bases). V was trimmed by 1 base and J by 8 bases, leaving 12 bases between them. Germline V gives CDR1 MNHEY, CDR2 SVGAGI. The CDR3 runs to 14 residues. For the CDR3, the DNA is TGTGCCAGCAGTTACTTAACAGGGTACCATGAGCAGTTCTTC. This sequence encodes CASSYLTGYHEQFF.

The V and J genes are TRBV29-1 and TRBJ1-4, with a possible D match to TRBD1 (5 bases). Germline V gives CDR1 SQVTM, CDR2 ANQGSEA. V was trimmed by 5 bases and J by 0 bases, leaving 13 bases between them. The CDR3 consists of 15 residues. The CDR3 DNA follows: TGCAGCGTTTGGGACCTAAGATCAACTAATGAAAAACTGTTTTTT. Its translation: CSVWDLRSTNEKLFF.

This clone has a handful of counts. This chain connects TRBV18 to TRBJ2-1, with 10 positions matching TRBD2. J was trimmed by 1 base and V by 3 bases; bases with no gene match: 6. The CDR3 consists of 17 residues. The germline gives CDR1 KGHSH, CDR2 LQKENI. The CDR3 DNA follows: TGTGCCAGCTCACCGTTGGCTAGCGGGAGTTCCTACAATGAGCAGTTCTTC. It translates to CASSPLASGSSYNEQFF.

This clone came up once. The chain employs TRBV15 and TRBJ2-1; the match to TRBD2 covers 9 bases. The CDR3 is made up of 14 amino acids. CDR1 is LNHNV and CDR2 is YYDKDF in the germline V gene (reference sequence). Trimming removed 8 bases from V and 3 bases from J; junction bases left unmatched: 5. CDR3 nucleotides: TGTGCCACCGGCCTAGCGGGAATCTACAATGAGCAGTTCTTC. Translation gives CATGLAGIYNEQFF.

The chain carries TRBV7-2 and TRBJ2-5, with D hard to call. Deletions cut 5 bases from V and 4 bases from J, with 17 bases between. The V gene's germline CDR1 is SGHTA and CDR2 FQGNSA. This CDR3 spans 15 amino acids. CDR3 amino acids: CASSLEPPPSETQYF. DNA of the CDR3: TGTGCCAGCAGCCTTGAACCGCCGCCCTCAGAGACCCAGTACTTC.

V is TRBV7-2 and J is TRBJ1-1; D call uncertain. V lost 1 base and J 3 bases, leaving 6 bases between the germline ends. CDR3 length: 13 residues. Looked up from germline, CDR1 is SGHTA and CDR2 is FQGNSA. For the CDR3, the DNA is TGTGCCAGCAGCTTAGACCGGGACACTGAAGCTTTCTTT. As protein: CASSLDRDTEAFF.

In its sample, this clone was seen once. The chain links TRBV6-6 to TRBJ1-5; TRBD1 matches 10 bases. The J segment lost 6 bases and the V segment lost 6 bases, leaving 2 bases of the junction unmatched. CDR1 MNHNY and CDR2 SVGAGI come from the germline V gene (reference sequence). The CDR3 has 13 residues. The CDR3 DNA is TGTGCCAGCAGGGGACAGGGGAGTCAGCCCCAGCATTTT. This codes for CASRGQGSQPQHF.

The chain links TRBV7-3 to TRBJ1-1; 7 nucleotides line up with TRBD1. Germline CDR1 is SGHTA and CDR2 is FQGTGA. The CDR3 loop spans 13 amino acids. The V and J ends lost 1 base and 5 bases, in that order; junction bases with no gene match: 1. The CDR3 reads CASSLSRGTEAFF. In nucleotides, the CDR3 is TGTGCCAGCAGCTTAAGCAGGGGGACTGAAGCTTTCTTT.

This chain links TRBV28 with TRBJ2-3; TRBD2 matches at 9 bases. The CDR3 totals 15 residues. The germline CDR1 and CDR2 sequences are MDHEN and SYDVKM. The trim removed 5 bases at V and 2 bases at J, leaving 5 bases unmatched. CDR3 in DNA: TGTGCCAGCAGTCCCAGACTAGCGGCCACAGATACGCAGTATTTT. The encoded protein is CASSPRLAATDTQYF. The full variable domain, with the rest looked up from reference TRBV28 and TRBJ2-3, is DVKVTQSSRYLVKRTGEKVFLECVQDMDHENMFWYRQDPGLGLRLIYFSYDVKMKEKGDIPEGYSVSREKKERFSLILESASTNQTSMYLCASSPRLAATDTQYFGPGTRLTVL.

This CDR3 is CATSREAGYNEQFF. The CDR3 nucleotides read TGTGCCACCAGCAGAGAAGCGGGTTACAATGAGCAGTTCTTC. The chain couples TRBV15 to TRBJ2-1, with D possibly matching TRBD2 (6 bases). The CDR3 is 14 amino acids. V gave up 0 bases and J gave up 4 bases, with 7 bases separating them. Germline CDR1 LNHNV, CDR2 YYDKDF (reference sequence).

CDR3 in DNA: TGTGCCAGCAGTTCAGGGAACACTGAAGCTTTCTTT. The encoded protein is CASSSGNTEAFF. The genes are TRBV6-5 and TRBJ1-1; D not certain. The V end was cut by 4 bases, the J end by 1 base, with 4 bases between. There are 12 residues in the CDR3. The germline V gene encodes CDR1 MNHEY and CDR2 SVGAGI.

This chain links TRBV19 with TRBJ2-2; 14 bases align to TRBD2. Trimming at V came to 5 bases and at J to 7 bases, leaving 6 bases not matched to a gene. CDR1 is LNHDA and CDR2 is SQIVND in the germline V gene (reference sequence). The CDR3 has 16 amino acids. In DNA, the CDR3 is TGTGCCAGTAGTTCCCCGGGACTAGCGGGGGTCGGGGAGCTGTTTTTT. It encodes CASSSPGLAGVGELFF.

The V gene is TRBV12-3 or TRBV12-4, the J gene TRBJ2-2; no reliable D call. This CDR3 region has 11 residues. V was cut by 10 bases and J by 10 bases, with 13 bases left in between. This CDR3 is CATKDVEELFF. In nucleotides, the CDR3 is TGTGCCACTAAGGACGTGGAGGAGCTGTTTTTT.

The J gene is TRBJ1-2, the V gene TRBV29-1; 7 positions agree with TRBD1. The ends lost 1 base at V and 4 bases at J; junction bases unmatched: 9. This CDR3 comprises 15 residues. Per germline, CDR1 SQVTM and CDR2 ANQGSEA. For the CDR3, the DNA is TGCAGCGTTGAAGGAGTGGGGGGACAGATCTATGGCTACACCTTC. Translating it yields CSVEGVGGQIYGYTF.

V is TRBV2 and J is TRBJ2-1; D might be TRBD1 or TRBD2, each matching 5 bases. The germline V gene has CDR1 SNHLY and CDR2 FYNNEI. The CDR3 consists of 16 residues. Trimming stripped 9 bases from V and 9 bases from J, with 27 bases between. This CDR3 reads CASTPGTTEGVGEQFF. CDR3 in DNA: TGTGCCAGTACCCCCGGGACCACCGAGGGTGTAGGTGAGCAGTTCTTC.

This rearrangement joins TRBV11-1 to TRBJ2-1; the match to TRBD2 covers 12 bases. Germline CDR1 is SGHAT and CDR2 is FQDESV (reference sequence). The CDR3 extends over 16 amino acids. After removal of 1 base from V and 4 bases from J, the junction contained 2 bases not matched to a gene. CDR3 DNA: TGTGCCAGCAGCTTAGGACTAGCGGGAGATTACAATGAGCAGTTCTTC. Protein: CASSLGLAGDYNEQFF.